This T cell receptor beta chain stems from a study of T cells in localized non-small cell lung cancer. Comment on this clone: The antigen remains unidentified.

Study-level findings and limits: Longer overall survival accompanied higher blood T cell density. A median approximately 57 of the top 100 tumor clones appeared in adjacent lung.

J was trimmed by 4 bases and V by 10 bases; bases with no gene match: 5. The germline V gene has CDR1 MNHNS and CDR2 SASEGT. This CDR3 is 12 amino acids long. TCRdb's table, derived via immunoSEQ multiplex PCR, lists solely in-frame clones and lacks some. Altogether 100,000 or so clones are present, more than 75% being singletons, with the ten largest covering roughly 3.9%. The TCR comes from a woman between 40 and 69 years old with stage II squamous cell lung carcinoma. The source was PBMCs, collected before any cancer treatment. This rearrangement joins TRBV6-1 to TRBJ1-2; 8 bases line up with TRBD1. In DNA, the CDR3 is TGTGCCATCCCAACAGGGGGCTATGGCTACACCTTC. This sequence encodes CAIPTGGYGYTF.